The 30 T cell receptor beta chains in this list originate from one sample, sequenced in a study of cytotoxic CD8 clonotypes in ibrutinib-treated CLL. Repertoires were generated with immunoSEQ multiplex PCR, while TCRdb's copy carries only in-frame clones and drops some. The sample lists over 250,000 clones; 60% to 80% were seen once. Sequencing was performed on PBMCs, taken at disease progression, from a patient treated with ibrutinib. The receptors stem from a human donor with chronic lymphocytic leukemia.

This sequence joins TRBV7-9 and TRBJ1-1; no clear D. The length of the CDR3 is 11 residues. The ends were cut back, 5 bases at V and 7 bases at J, with 8 bases in the middle. CDR1 is SEHNR and CDR2 is FQNEAQ in the germline V gene (reference sequence). This chain's CDR3 is CASSVGIEAFF. CDR3 coding DNA: TGTGCCAGCAGCGTAGGGATTGAAGCTTTCTTT.

V is TRBV7-8 and J is TRBJ1-1; 7 bases are a match to TRBD1. The CDR3 extends over 14 amino acids. V dropped 5 bases and J dropped 3; count of bases not matched to a gene: 6. Germline CDR1 is SGHVS and CDR2 is FQNEAQ. The CDR3 loop reads CASSNRGWDTEAFF. The CDR3 coding sequence is TGTGCCAGCAGCAACAGGGGATGGGACACTGAAGCTTTCTTT.

This clone was observed a single time. Other DNA sequences of this sample code for an identical CDR3. The rearrangement joins TRBV9 to TRBJ2-7; D may be TRBD2 (5 bases). The V gene lost 2 bases and the J gene lost 3 bases, with 12 bases spanning the gap. The CDR3 contains 14 residues. CDR1 is SGDLS, CDR2 YYNGEE, per germline. This chain's CDR3 is CASSVGSSSYEQYF. CDR3 DNA: TGTGCCAGCAGCGTTGGGAGTTCAAGCTACGAGCAGTACTTC.

This chain joins TRBV2 and TRBJ2-7, with 7 bases that match TRBD1. The V gene end was trimmed by 3 bases and the J gene end by 0 bases; junction bases not matched to a gene: 8. The CDR3 runs to 16 residues. In germline, CDR1 is SNHLY, CDR2 FYNNEI. CDR3 DNA: TGTGCCAGCAGTGATTACGGAGGACAGGACTCCTACGAGCAGTACTTC. Its translation is CASSDYGGQDSYEQYF.

The V and J genes are TRBV9 and TRBJ2-3; D is perhaps TRBD1 (6 bases). The CDR3 runs to 14 residues. V was trimmed by 2 bases and J by 1 base, leaving 8 bases between them. In germline, CDR1 is SGDLS, CDR2 YYNGEE. Here the CDR3 reads CASSVDRRTDTQYF. The CDR3 DNA follows: TGTGCCAGCAGCGTCGACAGGCGCACAGATACGCAGTATTTT.

This clone was picked up one time. The V and J genes are TRBV11-2 and TRBJ2-1, with a weak D call TRBD1 (5 bases). The V and J ends lost 5 bases and 8 bases respectively, with 10 bases between them. Germline-derived CDR1 and CDR2 are SGHAT and FQNNGV. This CDR3 comprises 12 residues. CDR3 protein: CASSITGYEQFF. DNA of the CDR3: TGTGCCAGCAGCATAACAGGTTATGAGCAGTTCTTC.

The chain has TRBV7-9 and TRBJ1-2; D is perhaps TRBD1 (6 bases). V was shortened by 0 bases and J by 7 bases, with 9 bases between the two germline ends. The CDR3 loop spans 13 amino acids. Germline assignment: CDR1 SEHNR and CDR2 FQNEAQ (reference sequence). CDR3 sequence: CASSLAQGGGYTF. CDR3 nucleotides: TGTGCCAGCAGCTTAGCTCAAGGGGGTGGCTACACCTTC.

This sequence joins TRBV7-9 and TRBJ2-7; 10 bases align to TRBD1. The CDR3 is 17 amino acids. CDR1 and CDR2 (germline): SEHNR, FQNEAQ (reference sequence). The V and J ends lost 2 bases and 12 bases, in that order; junction bases with no gene match: 19. The CDR3 DNA sequence: TGTGCCAGCAGCTTAACGATCGGGACAGGGGAGCGGGAGAGGTTGTACTTC. Residues: CASSLTIGTGERERLYF. The variable domain in full, completed from reference TRBV7-9 and TRBJ2-7, reads DTGVSQNPRHKITKRGQNVTFRCDPISEHNRLYWYRQTLGQGPEFLTYFQNEAQLEKSRLLSDRFSAERPKGSFSTLEIQRTEQGDSAMYLCASSLTIGTGERERLYFGPGTRLTVT.

The rearrangement uses TRBV15 and TRBJ2-1, with a tentative D call TRBD1 (5 bases). CDR1 is LNHNV, CDR2 YYDKDF, per germline (reference sequence). Deletions cut 3 bases from V and 4 bases from J, with 7 bases between. This CDR3 has 13 amino acids. The CDR3 region is CATSRDIYNEQFF. The CDR3 DNA is TGTGCCACCAGCAGGGACATATACAATGAGCAGTTCTTC.

This clone has a handful of counts. The chain couples TRBV28 to TRBJ1-1; D is ambiguous. Per the germline V gene, CDR1 is MDHEN and CDR2 is SYDVKM. The V end was cut by 4 bases, the J end by 6 bases, with 15 bases between. The CDR3 length is 14 residues. The CDR3 DNA follows: TGTGCCAGCAGTTCCACCTCTTGGCGCGCTGAAGCTTTCTTT. Protein: CASSSTSWRAEAFF.

This clone was found once. J is TRBJ1-5 and V is TRBV10-2, with D tentatively TRBD1 (6 bases). The CDR3 has 13 amino acids. Germline-derived CDR1 and CDR2 are WSHSY and SAAADI. V dropped 8 bases and J dropped 4 bases, with 12 bases sitting between them. The CDR3 region has the DNA TGCGCCAGCTGCCGACAGGTAAATCAGCCCCAGCATTTT. It specifies CASCRQVNQPQHF.

The chain joins TRBV11-2 to TRBJ2-6, with TRBD2 as a possible D gene (5 bases). V lost 3 bases, J lost 0 bases, and 9 bases lay in between. Germline V gene lookup returns CDR1 SGHAT and CDR2 FQNNGV. This CDR3 region has 16 residues. Here the CDR3 reads CASSFRAASGANVLTF. CDR3 nucleotides: TGTGCCAGCAGCTTTAGAGCGGCCTCTGGGGCCAACGTCCTGACTTTC.

The chain couples TRBV6-1 to TRBJ2-7; D unresolved. The length of the CDR3 is 11 residues. Trimming took 6 bases from V and 7 from J, leaving 10 bases between them. Germline V lookup: CDR1 MNHNS, CDR2 SASEGT. The CDR3 bases are TGTGCCAGCAGGGAAAAGGAAGAGCAGTACTTC. This encodes CASREKEEQYF.

The rearrangement joins TRBV7-2 to TRBJ2-7; 11 bases align to TRBD1. Trimming removed 5 bases from V and 2 bases from J; junction bases left unmatched: 8. The germline CDR1 and CDR2 sequences are SGHTA and FQGNSA. This CDR3 is 16 amino acids long. CDR3 DNA: TGTGCCAGCAGCCCAGCGGGACAGGGGGGACCCTACGAGCAGTACTTC. Protein product: CASSPAGQGGPYEQYF.

This clone has just one count. The genes are TRBV5-6 and TRBJ1-4; the D is unclear. The CDR3 sequence is 12 residues long. CDR1 and CDR2 (germline): SGHDT, YYEEEE. Trimming took 4 bases from V and 6 from J, leaving 7 bases between them. The chain's CDR3 is CASSLEDEKLFF. The DNA of the CDR3 is TGTGCCAGCAGCCTAGAGGATGAAAAACTGTTTTTT.

The chain uses TRBV6-5 and TRBJ1-4, with a weak D call TRBD1 (5 bases). The germline V gene encodes CDR1 MNHEY and CDR2 SVGAGI. This CDR3 is built from 15 residues. V lost 4 bases, J lost 7 bases, and 16 bases lay in between. In nucleotides, the CDR3 is TGTGCCAGCAGTTTCTCAGGGATTGTTGGTGAAAAACTGTTTTTT. Protein sequence: CASSFSGIVGEKLFF.

The CDR3 here is CASSVEGGWGRSYEQYF. Written as DNA, the CDR3 is TGTGCCAGCAGCGTAGAAGGCGGTTGGGGACGGTCCTACGAGCAGTACTTC. The V gene is TRBV9, the J gene TRBJ2-7, with D tentatively TRBD1 or TRBD2 (5 bases each). Germline values: CDR1 SGDLS, CDR2 YYNGEE. CDR3 size: 17 residues. Trimming took 0 bases from V and 1 from J, leaving 17 bases between them.

The rearrangement links TRBV9 to TRBJ2-2, with TRBD2 matching 8 bases. CDR1 and CDR2 (germline): SGDLS, YYNGEE. There are 16 residues in the CDR3. V lost 2 bases, J lost 4 bases, and 7 bases stayed unmatched. CDR3 region: CASSVPSGSSTGELFF. In DNA form, the CDR3 reads TGTGCCAGCAGCGTTCCTAGCGGGTCATCCACCGGGGAGCTGTTTTTT.

V and J are TRBV29-1 and TRBJ2-3; D not certain. V was clipped by 3 bases and J by 5 bases, with 12 bases between them. This CDR3 is 13 amino acids long. The V gene's germline CDR1 is SQVTM and CDR2 ANQGSEA. The CDR3 region has the DNA TGCAGCGTTGAGGGTCAGCTGGGAGATACGCAGTATTTT. Residues: CSVEGQLGDTQYF.

This clone was detected a few times. This chain connects TRBV19 to TRBJ1-5; D is unclear. V lost 5 bases, J lost 3 bases, and 8 bases lay in between. CDR1 is LNHDA, CDR2 SQIVND, per germline (reference sequence). This CDR3 is built from 13 residues. CDR3 protein: CASSLALNQPQHF. CDR3 nucleotides: TGTGCCAGTAGTTTGGCCCTCAATCAGCCCCAGCATTTT.

The chain carries TRBV11-3 and TRBJ2-3; D is perhaps TRBD1 or TRBD2 (5 bases each). V lost 5 bases and J 1 base, leaving 10 bases between the germline ends. CDR3 length equals 14 residues. The germline V gene has CDR1 SGHNT and CDR2 YENEEA. The chain's CDR3 is CASSRGRGTDTQYF. The CDR3 nucleotides are TGTGCCAGCAGCCGGGGCCGAGGCACAGATACGCAGTATTTT.

This chain joins TRBV19 and TRBJ2-5, with TRBD2 matching over 7 bases. Germline V gene sequence: CDR1 LNHDA, CDR2 SQIVND (reference sequence). The CDR3 length is 13 residues. The V segment lost 5 bases and the J segment 0 bases; nucleotides outside the gene matches: 0. The CDR3 DNA reads as TGTGCCAGTAGTCTAGCGGACCAAGAGACCCAGTACTTC. This gives the protein CASSLADQETQYF. Full variable domain (remainder filled in from reference TRBV19 and TRBJ2-5): DGGITQSPKYLFRKEGQNVTLSCEQNLNHDAMYWYRQDPGQGLRLIYYSQIVNDFQKGDIAEGYSVSREKKESFPLTVTSAQKNPTAFYLCASSLADQETQYFGPGTRLLVL.

This rearrangement joins TRBV6-1 to TRBJ2-7, with TRBD1 identical over 8 bases. The CDR3 runs to 14 residues. With V trimmed by 6 bases and J by 7 bases, 11 bases remained unmatched. Germline V gene sequence: CDR1 MNHNS, CDR2 SASEGT. The CDR3 DNA reads TGTGCCAGCAGAACTTCAGGGGGCCAGTTGGAGCAGTACTTC. This encodes CASRTSGGQLEQYF.

This clone was seen a handful of times. V is TRBV2 and J is TRBJ1-5; D gene unclear. The germline V gene encodes CDR1 SNHLY and CDR2 FYNNEI. CDR3 size: 14 residues. V was shortened by 4 bases and J by 1 base, with 8 bases between the two germline ends. CDR3: CASSAMRSNQPQHF. The CDR3 region has the DNA TGTGCCAGCAGTGCAATGCGGAGCAATCAGCCCCAGCATTTT. Filled out from reference TRBV2 and TRBJ1-5, the complete variable domain reads EPEVTQTPSHQVTQMGQEVILRCVPISNHLYFYWYRQILGQKVEFLVSFYNNEISEKSEIFDDQFSVERPDGSNFTLKIRSTKLEDSAMYFCASSAMRSNQPQHFGDGTRLSIL.

The chain is built from TRBV2 and TRBJ2-7, with TRBD1 matching over 9 bases. The CDR3 is 14 residues long. After removal of 5 bases from V and 5 bases from J, the junction contained 7 bases not matched to a gene. Germline V lookup: CDR1 SNHLY, CDR2 FYNNEI. The CDR3 sequence: CASSLRTGDNEQYF. CDR3 bases: TGTGCCAGCAGTCTCCGGACAGGGGATAACGAGCAGTACTTC.

The rearrangement links TRBV5-1 to TRBJ2-3; D is undetermined. The CDR3 sequence is 12 residues long. Germline V lookup: CDR1 SGHRS, CDR2 YFSETQ. V gave up 0 bases and J gave up 5 bases, with 4 bases separating them. The CDR3 reads CASSLDVDTQYF. In nucleotides, the CDR3 is TGCGCCAGCAGCTTGGACGTAGATACGCAGTATTTT.

The chain uses TRBV7-9 and TRBJ2-5, with a weak D call TRBD2 (5 bases). V shed 4 bases and J shed 3 bases, with 27 bases lying between them. CDR3 length: 19 amino acids. In germline, CDR1 is SEHNR, CDR2 FQNEAQ (reference sequence). CDR3 sequence reads: CASSSDLRGLQAPKETQYF. CDR3 nucleotide sequence: TGTGCCAGCAGCTCGGACCTGAGAGGACTGCAAGCACCGAAAGAGACCCAGTACTTC.

This clone was picked up a small number of times. V and J are TRBV20-1 and TRBJ2-7; the D is unclear. This CDR3 has 11 residues. The germline V gene has CDR1 DFQATT and CDR2 SNEGSKA (reference sequence). V was shortened by 4 bases and J by 3 bases, with 7 bases between the two germline ends. This chain's CDR3 is CSAKDVYEQYF. CDR3 in DNA: TGCAGTGCTAAAGACGTCTACGAGCAGTACTTC.

The gene calls are TRBV5-1 and TRBJ2-5; 10 bases align to TRBD1. Germline CDR1 SGHRS, CDR2 YFSETQ. The ends lost 7 bases at V and 0 bases at J; junction bases unmatched: 9. CDR3 length: 16 residues. The CDR3 loop is CASRRQGAIYQETQYF. For the CDR3, the DNA is TGCGCCAGCCGTCGACAGGGGGCTATCTACCAAGAGACCCAGTACTTC. Combining the CDR3 with reference TRBV5-1 and TRBJ2-5 gives the whole variable domain KAGVTQTPRYLIKTRGQQVTLSCSPISGHRSVSWYQQTPGQGLQFLFEYFSETQRNKGNFPGRFSGRQFSNSRSEMNVSTLELGDSALYLCASRRQGAIYQETQYFGPGTRLLVL.

The chain combines TRBV4-1 with TRBJ1-4, with D maybe TRBD1 (5 bases). Looked up from germline, CDR1 is MGHRA and CDR2 is YSYEKL. CDR3 size: 16 residues. V lost 0 bases and J lost 7, with 15 bases in between. The CDR3 DNA sequence: TGCGCCAGCAGCCAAGATTGGACCGGGACGGGTGAAAAACTGTTTTTT. Translated: CASSQDWTGTGEKLFF.